This T cell receptor (beta chain) derives from a study of somatic mutations in cytotoxic T cells in rheumatoid arthritis. Broader study findings: For patients with rheumatoid arthritis, CD8+ clonality went up with age, while healthy controls showed no such change. The top CD8+ clone topped 20% of CD8+ cells in about an eighth of the roughly 60 patients. The clonality of CD8+ T cells was not significantly different between rheumatoid arthritis patients and age-matched healthy controls.

This clone was seen just once. Its specificity is not known. Assay: immunoSEQ multiplex PCR; the TCRdb copy retains only in-frame clones and omits some. This repertoire shows around 20,000 clones, about 70% found once; its top ten account for over 15%. V lost 4 bases and J lost 0, with 11 bases in between. The CDR3 sequence is 14 residues long. Germline V gives CDR1 SGHRS, CDR2 YFSETQ. The source of this sequence is an adult with rheumatoid arthritis. The rearrangement uses TRBV5-1 and TRBJ2-7; D remains unclear. The material sequenced was CD8+ T cells sorted from blood. CDR3 bases: TGCGCCAGCAGCCCTTGGACGGACTCCTACGAGCAGTACTTC. It codes for CASSPWTDSYEQYF.